What follows are 8 T cell receptor beta chains derived from one specimen sequenced in a study of graft-versus-host responses after intestinal transplantation. The table came from immunoSEQ multiplex PCR; TCRdb's copy has only in-frame clones and leaves some out. The table shows over 100,000 clones, with around 90% occurring only once. For these receptors, no antigen is known. The sample was unstimulated CD4+ T cells sorted from spleen or lymph node cells, taken before transplant. The receptors stem from a human donor who was the organ donor for an intestinal transplant.

The chain couples TRBV5-1 to TRBJ2-1; 10 nucleotides match TRBD2. The CDR3 runs 14 residues. V gave up 0 bases and J gave up 10 bases; unmatched junction bases: 4. Germline values: CDR1 SGHRS, CDR2 YFSETQ. The CDR3 region has the DNA TGCGCCAGCAGCTTGGTTTCTAGCGGGGGCGAGCAGTTCTTC. This sequence encodes CASSLVSSGGEQFF.

The rearrangement links TRBV4-2 to TRBJ2-2; 10 positions agree with TRBD2. The V and J ends lost 2 bases and 4 bases, in that order; junction bases with no gene match: 7. The germline CDR1 and CDR2 sequences are LGHNA and YNFKEQ. This CDR3 is 17 amino acids long. CDR3 sequence (DNA): TGTGCCAGCAGCCAACATACTAGCGGGATTACCACCGGGGAGCTGTTTTTT. Translated, it gives CASSQHTSGITTGELFF.

The genes are TRBV19 and TRBJ1-1, with no clear D. V was cut by 3 bases and J by 0 bases, with 5 bases left in between. Germline V gene lookup returns CDR1 LNHDA and CDR2 SQIVND (reference sequence). This CDR3 has 13 residues. CDR3: CASSMIVNTEAFF. Here the CDR3 DNA reads TGTGCCAGTAGTATGATAGTGAACACTGAAGCTTTCTTT.

V gene TRBV19 combines with J gene TRBJ2-5, with 8 nucleotides matching TRBD2. This CDR3 is built from 15 residues. CDR1 and CDR2 (germline): LNHDA, SQIVND (reference sequence). Germline trimming cut 5 bases from V and 11 bases from J; bases unmatched to any gene: 16. The DNA for the CDR3 is TGTGCCAGTAGTTTCTCATCGGTGGCCGGGGGGGAGCAGTACTTC. It encodes CASSFSSVAGGEQYF.

The V call is TRBV2, the J call TRBJ2-2; D remains unclear. Trimming removed 6 bases from V and 5 bases from J, with 13 bases in between. CDR1 and CDR2 from the germline V gene are SNHLY and FYNNEI. The length of the CDR3 is 14 residues. The CDR3 DNA follows: TGTGCCAGCAGCCTCGGGTATGGGACCGGGGAGCTGTTTTTT. Amino acids: CASSLGYGTGELFF.

As DNA, the CDR3 is TGCGCCAGCAGCTTGAACCTAGCGGGAGTCACCAAGAAGGCCCACGAGCAGTACTTC. Translated, it gives CASSLNLAGVTKKAHEQYF. The V call is TRBV5-1, the J call TRBJ2-7; 10 positions match TRBD2. From germline, CDR1 is SGHRS and CDR2 YFSETQ. The CDR3 sequence is 19 residues long. Trimming removed 1 base from V and 5 bases from J; junction bases left unmatched: 18.

The rearrangement links TRBV7-2 to TRBJ2-7; a weak D match, TRBD2 (6 bases). The germline CDR1 and CDR2 sequences are SGHTA and FQGNSA. The length of the CDR3 is 14 residues. The V and J ends lost 5 bases and 3 bases respectively, with 14 bases between them. CDR3 protein: CASSREEGLYEQYF. CDR3 bases: TGTGCCAGCAGCCGCGAGGAGGGCCTCTACGAGCAGTACTTC.

The chain has TRBV6-6 and TRBJ2-5; D remains unclear. This CDR3 is built from 14 residues. V was shortened by 2 bases and J by 4 bases, with 11 bases between the two germline ends. From germline, CDR1 is MNHNY and CDR2 SVGAGI (reference sequence). Written as DNA, the CDR3 is TGTGCCAGCAGTTACCCGAAGGGTCGAGAGACCCAGTACTTC. Its protein product is CASSYPKGRETQYF.